This entry describes one TCR beta chain. The data originate from a study of blood T cell repertoires in COVID-19. Turning to the study itself: Specimens from acute and convalescent COVID-19 originated in the United States, Italy and Spain. From T cells, B-cell-depleted T cells, or PBMCs came the material, which was cDNA or gDNA.

The method was immunoSEQ multiplex PCR; TCRdb's version includes in-frame clones alone and lacks a portion of them. Of fewer than 200,000 clones in the sample, more than 75% were seen once. The CDR3 is 15 residues long. Germline V gene sequence: CDR1 MNHEY, CDR2 SVGAGI. V was shortened by 2 bases and J by 1 base, with 11 bases between the two germline ends. This clonotype was obtained from a man aged 35 to 55 with active or convalescent COVID-19. The sample was peripheral blood. The chain employs TRBV6-5 and TRBJ1-1, with D unclear. CDR3 sequence: CASSYRDSPNTEAFF. CDR3 coding DNA: TGTGCCAGCAGTTACAGAGACTCACCGAACACTGAAGCTTTCTTT.